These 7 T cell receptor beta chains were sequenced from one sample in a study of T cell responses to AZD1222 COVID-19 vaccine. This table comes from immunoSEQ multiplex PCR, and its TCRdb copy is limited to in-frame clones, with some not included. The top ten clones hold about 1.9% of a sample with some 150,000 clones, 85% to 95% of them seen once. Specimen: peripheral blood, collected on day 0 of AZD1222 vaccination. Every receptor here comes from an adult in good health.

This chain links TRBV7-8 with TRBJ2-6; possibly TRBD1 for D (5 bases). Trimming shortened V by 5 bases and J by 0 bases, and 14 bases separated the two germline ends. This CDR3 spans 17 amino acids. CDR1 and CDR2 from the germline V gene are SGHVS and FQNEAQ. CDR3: CASSPPRQHSGANVLTF. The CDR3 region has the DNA TGTGCCAGCAGCCCCCCGCGACAGCACTCTGGGGCCAACGTCCTGACTTTC.

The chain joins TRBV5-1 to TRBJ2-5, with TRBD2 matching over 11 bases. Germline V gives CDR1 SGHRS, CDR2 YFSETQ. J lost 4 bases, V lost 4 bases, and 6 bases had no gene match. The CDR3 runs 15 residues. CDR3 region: CASSATSGVRETQYF. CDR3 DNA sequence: TGCGCCAGCAGCGCGACTAGCGGGGTGAGAGAGACCCAGTACTTC.

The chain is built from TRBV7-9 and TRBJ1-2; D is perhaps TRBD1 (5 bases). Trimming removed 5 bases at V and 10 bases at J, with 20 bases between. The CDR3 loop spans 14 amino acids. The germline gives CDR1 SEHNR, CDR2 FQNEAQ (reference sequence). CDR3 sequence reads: CASSQGRAMDDYTF. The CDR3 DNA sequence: TGTGCCAGCAGCCAGGGACGCGCGATGGATGACTACACCTTC.

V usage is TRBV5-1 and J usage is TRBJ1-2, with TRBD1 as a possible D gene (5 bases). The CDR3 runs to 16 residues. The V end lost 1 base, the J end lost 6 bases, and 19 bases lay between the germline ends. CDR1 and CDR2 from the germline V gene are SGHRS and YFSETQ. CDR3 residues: CASSLTGQAATDGYTF. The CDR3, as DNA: TGCGCCAGCAGCTTGACGGGGCAGGCAGCCACCGATGGCTACACCTTC.

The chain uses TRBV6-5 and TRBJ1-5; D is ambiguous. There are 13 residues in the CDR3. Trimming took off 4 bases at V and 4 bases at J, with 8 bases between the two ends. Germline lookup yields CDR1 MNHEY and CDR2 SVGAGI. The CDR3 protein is CASSSTQNQPQHF. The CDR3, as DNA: TGTGCCAGCAGTTCTACACAAAATCAGCCCCAGCATTTT.

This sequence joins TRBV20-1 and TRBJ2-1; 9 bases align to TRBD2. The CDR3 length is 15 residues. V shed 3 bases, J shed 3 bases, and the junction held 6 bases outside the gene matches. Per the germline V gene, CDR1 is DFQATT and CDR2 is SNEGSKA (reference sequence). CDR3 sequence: CSASETSGRYNEQFF. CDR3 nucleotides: TGCAGTGCTAGTGAGACTAGCGGCCGCTACAATGAGCAGTTCTTC.

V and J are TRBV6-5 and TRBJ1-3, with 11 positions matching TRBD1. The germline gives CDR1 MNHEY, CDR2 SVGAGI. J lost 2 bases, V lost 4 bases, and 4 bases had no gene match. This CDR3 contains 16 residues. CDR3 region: CASSFGQGAAGNTIYF. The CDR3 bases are TGTGCCAGCAGTTTCGGACAGGGGGCGGCTGGAAACACCATATATTTT.